The next 21 T cell receptor beta chains were all read from a single sample in a study of T cells in Graves' hyperthyroidism and ophthalmopathy. The TCR beta CDR3 regions underwent amplification using RNA transcripts as the source. HTBI primers drove first-round RT-PCR of the TCR CDR3. TCRdb itself ran the multiplex PCR reads through MiXCR, one entry per CDR3 protein. Of nearly 600,000 distinct CDR3 sequences detected, about 14% appear once; the ten largest clones hold around 5.4%. The sequencing input was blood. The receptors originated from a woman between 25 and 40 years old with Graves' hyperthyroidism that later progressed to Graves' ophthalmopathy.

This clonotype was counted ten times or more. The chain recombines TRBV7-2 with TRBJ2-7; 8 nucleotides align to TRBD1. With V trimmed by 5 bases and J by 0 bases, 6 bases remained unmatched. Germline values: CDR1 SGHTA, CDR2 FQGNSA. This CDR3 comprises 15 residues. In DNA form, the CDR3 reads TGTGCCAGCAGCAAGGACAGGGCCTCCTCCTACGAGCAGTACTTC. It translates to CASSKDRASSYEQYF.

A few counts support this clonotype. The rearrangement joins TRBV9 to TRBJ1-1; D unresolved. V was pared by 3 bases and J by 3 bases, with 9 bases between. Germline lookup yields CDR1 SGDLS and CDR2 YYNGEE. The CDR3 has 13 residues. The CDR3 reads CASSAPEDTEAFF. CDR3 nucleotides: TGTGCCAGCAGCGCCCCCGAGGACACTGAAGCTTTCTTT.

The chain combines TRBV30 with TRBJ1-3; D is uncertain. Trimming took off 1 base at V and 1 base at J, with 2 bases between the two ends. The length of the CDR3 is 12 residues. CDR1 is GTSNPN, CDR2 SVGIG, per germline (reference sequence). The CDR3 nucleotides are TGTGCCTGGAGTGAATCTGGAAACACCATATATTTT. It specifies CAWSESGNTIYF.

This clonotype was detected ten times or more. The chain uses TRBV11-2 and TRBJ2-4; 12 bases line up with TRBD2. The CDR3 runs to 17 residues. Germline V gives CDR1 SGHAT, CDR2 FQNNGV. V was clipped by 5 bases and J by 8 bases; unmatched bases: 13. CDR3 in amino acids: CASSLEGLAGPFDIQYF. The CDR3 DNA is TGTGCCAGCAGCCTCGAGGGACTAGCGGGCCCTTTCGACATTCAGTACTTC.

V gene TRBV5-4 combines with J gene TRBJ1-1; D not certain. There are 13 residues in the CDR3. Germline CDR1 and CDR2: SGHNT and YYREEE (reference sequence). Trimming left V 4 bases short and J 3 bases short, with 10 bases between. The CDR3 nucleotides are TGTGCCAGCAGCAACGGTCGGGACACTGAAGCTTTCTTT. Translation: CASSNGRDTEAFF.

This clonotype has just a few counts. This chain links TRBV24-1 with TRBJ1-2, with 8 positions matching TRBD1. V gave up 11 bases and J gave up 6 bases; unmatched junction bases: 10. Germline CDR1 reads KGHDR; CDR2 reads SFDVKD. This CDR3 contains 13 residues. CDR3 protein: CASQGQAVDGYTF. CDR3 nucleotide sequence: TGTGCCAGCCAGGGACAGGCGGTGGATGGCTACACCTTC.

The chain employs TRBV19 and TRBJ2-7, with 9 bases identical to TRBD2. This CDR3 region has 14 residues. V was pared by 8 bases and J by 6 bases, with 11 bases of the junction left unmatched. The germline V gene has CDR1 LNHDA and CDR2 SQIVND (reference sequence). In DNA form, the CDR3 reads TGTGCCAGTGCGAAAGCGGGAGGTGTTGGCGAGCAGTACTTC. Translating it yields CASAKAGGVGEQYF.

This clonotype occurred a few times. The CDR3 DNA is TGTGCCAGCAGCTTAGCGGGATTGACAGGGAGCTTCGGTGGCTACACCTTC. It is translated as CASSLAGLTGSFGGYTF. The chain combines TRBV7-9 with TRBJ1-2; 7 bases fit TRBD1. The CDR3 length is 17 residues. Germline V lookup: CDR1 SEHNR, CDR2 FQNEAQ (reference sequence). J lost 7 bases, V lost 0 bases, and 14 bases had no gene match.

V is TRBV5-4 and J is TRBJ1-4, with TRBD1 identical over 8 bases. The CDR3 has 14 amino acids. The germline gives CDR1 SGHNT, CDR2 YYREEE (reference sequence). V was pared by 3 bases and J by 7 bases, with 5 bases of the junction left unmatched. The CDR3 sequence is CASSYYGQGEKLFF. The DNA of the CDR3 is TGTGCCAGCAGCTACTACGGACAGGGTGAAAAACTGTTTTTT. The full variable domain, in which reference TRBV5-4 and TRBJ1-4 provide the parts outside the CDR3, is ETGVTQSPTHLIKTRGQQVTLRCSSQSGHNTVSWYQQALGQGPQFIFQYYREEENGRGNFPPRFSGLQFPNYSSELNVNALELDDSALYLCASSYYGQGEKLFFGSGTQLSVL.

The gene calls are TRBV6-2 or TRBV6-3 and TRBJ1-5, with D possibly TRBD1 on 5 matching bases. The CDR3 covers 14 residues. The V gene's germline CDR1 is MNHEY and CDR2 SVGEGT. V was clipped by 7 bases and J by 4 bases, with 14 bases between them. The CDR3 region has the DNA TGTGCCAGCAACCCCAGGGCGGGGAATCAGCCCCAGCATTTT. Its protein product is CASNPRAGNQPQHF.

This clonotype was detected ten times or more. The genes are TRBV11-2 and TRBJ1-1, with no clear D. V was trimmed by 7 bases and J by 8 bases, leaving 11 bases between them. This CDR3 is built from 11 residues. Germline V lookup: CDR1 SGHAT, CDR2 FQNNGV. As DNA, the CDR3 is TGTGCCAGCATCACTCGTAGCGAAGCTTTCTTT. Its translation is CASITRSEAFF.

This clonotype has ten or more counts. A clone one base away is much larger, so this may be a read error. Because the CDR3 is missing its conserved closing phenylalanine or tryptophan, this is likely a read error. The chain recombines TRBV2 with TRBJ1-2; D is undetermined. Germline CDR1 and CDR2: SNHLY and FYNNEI. The V gene lost 3 bases and the J gene lost 2 bases, with 13 bases spanning the gap. This CDR3 contains 15 residues. The CDR3 protein is CASSDSVRKNYGYTL. CDR3 nucleotides: TGTGCCAGCAGTGACAGTGTCAGGAAGAACTATGGCTACACCCTC.

This clonotype came up many times. V is TRBV19 and J is TRBJ1-1; D gene unclear. V lost 1 base and J 8 bases, leaving 14 bases between the germline ends. Germline V lookup: CDR1 LNHDA, CDR2 SQIVND (reference sequence). The CDR3 covers 14 residues. The CDR3 nucleotides read TGTGCCAGTAGTATAGTTTCCCGAGGAAAGGAAGCTTTCTTT. Its translation is CASSIVSRGKEAFF.

This clonotype has only a few counts. CDR3 loop: CASRPPGNTGELFF. The CDR3, as DNA: TGTGCCAGCAGGCCTCCAGGGAACACCGGGGAGCTGTTTTTT. The rearrangement uses TRBV9 and TRBJ2-2; D remains unclear. V lost 5 bases to trimming and J lost 1 base, with 9 bases between them. CDR1 SGDLS and CDR2 YYNGEE come from the germline V gene. The CDR3 is made up of 14 amino acids.

This clonotype was recorded at least ten times. The chain has TRBV20-1 and TRBJ2-5; 7 nucleotides align to TRBD1. CDR1 and CDR2 from the germline V gene are DFQATT and SNEGSKA (reference sequence). The CDR3 has 16 residues. V trimming: 0 bases; J trimming: 5 bases; junction bases outside the gene matches: 12. The CDR3 here is CSARDIAGGGWETQYF. The CDR3 DNA reads as TGCAGTGCTAGAGATATTGCAGGGGGTGGTTGGGAGACCCAGTACTTC.

In its sample, this clonotype was seen a few times. The chain is built from TRBV6-1 and TRBJ1-3, with 7 nucleotides matching TRBD1. The V segment lost 7 bases and the J segment 2 bases; nucleotides outside the gene matches: 11. Germline V gene lookup returns CDR1 MNHNS and CDR2 SASEGT. The CDR3 extends over 16 amino acids. CDR3 region: CASKGDRMITGNTIYF. DNA of the CDR3: TGTGCCAGCAAAGGGGACAGAATGATCACTGGAAACACCATATATTTT.

The chain is built from TRBV6-1 and TRBJ2-1; no definite D call. CDR1 is MNHNS, CDR2 SASEGT, per germline. The V end lost 8 bases, the J end lost 9 bases, and 8 bases lay between the germline ends. CDR3 size: 10 residues. For the CDR3, the DNA is TGTGCCAGCGGGGAAATTGAGCAGTTCTTC. Translated, it gives CASGEIEQFF.

In its sample, this clonotype was seen many times. The CDR3 reads CASSNTGTKNTGELFF. In nucleotides, the CDR3 is TGTGCCAGCAGCAACACCGGGACAAAGAACACCGGGGAGCTGTTTTTT. This rearrangement joins TRBV7-9 to TRBJ2-2, with D maybe TRBD1 (6 bases). CDR1 SEHNR and CDR2 FQNEAQ come from the germline V gene (reference sequence). V lost 5 bases and J 1 base, leaving 14 bases between the germline ends. The CDR3 contains 16 residues.

This clonotype was counted at least ten times. The chain links TRBV13 to TRBJ2-7; D remains ambiguous. The germline gives CDR1 PRHDT, CDR2 FYEKMQ (reference sequence). The CDR3 has 13 amino acids. Trimming took 3 bases from V and 2 from J, leaving 8 bases between them. The CDR3 DNA reads TGTGCCAGCAGCTTCACGACCGCCTACGAGCAGTACTTC. It specifies CASSFTTAYEQYF.

The DNA of the CDR3 is TGTGCCAGCAGTTACTCGAGGCCGGGGACCCGTGGTGGGGCCAACGTCCTGACTTTC. Its protein is CASSYSRPGTRGGANVLTF. The chain has TRBV6-5 and TRBJ2-6, with D perhaps assigned TRBD1 or TRBD2 (5 bases each). Looked up from germline, CDR1 is MNHEY and CDR2 is SVGAGI. This CDR3 is 19 amino acids long. V gave up 0 bases and J gave up 3 bases, with 18 bases separating them.

V usage is TRBV20-1 and J usage is TRBJ2-4; D gene uncertain. The CDR3 is made up of 13 amino acids. The germline V gene encodes CDR1 DFQATT and CDR2 SNEGSKA (reference sequence). With 3 bases removed from V and 0 bases from J, the gap between germline ends came to 6 bases. CDR3 residues: CSASIGAKNIQYF. The CDR3 nucleotides read TGCAGTGCTAGTATAGGAGCCAAAAACATTCAGTACTTC.